This section outlines one TCR beta chain sequence together with its context. Trimming removed 5 bases at V and 0 bases at J, with 17 bases between. The CDR3 runs to 17 residues. CDR1 is MNHNY, CDR2 SVGAGI, per germline (reference sequence). The sample belongs to a study of blood T cell repertoires in COVID-19. Study context: Some COVID-19 samples were acute and others convalescent; all came from the United States, Italy and Spain. PBMCs, B-cell-depleted T cells, or T cells provided the cDNA or gDNA that made up the material.

How the authors handled the data: The authors estimated nucleated cell counts from reference gene primer amplification. Clones were sequenced by immunoSEQ multiplex PCR, and TCRdb holds only the in-frame ones, with some missing. V, J and clone size are taken as reported in that table, and D and trimming were inferred from the DNA itself. The data show approximately 290,000 clones, around nine tenths seen once. The specimen sequenced was peripheral blood. The chain joins TRBV6-6 to TRBJ1-5; D might be TRBD1 (6 bases). The receptor comes from a woman in her sixties with acute or convalescent COVID-19. CDR3 protein: CASSRTGTPYSNQPQHF. The CDR3, as DNA: TGTGCCAGCAGTCGCACCGGGACACCTTATAGCAATCAGCCCCAGCATTTT.